The rows below give T cell receptor beta chains drawn from one sample of a study of vaccination and CD4 T cells after COVID-19. No cognate antigen is known for these TCRs. TCRdb fed the PCR reads into MiXCR, producing one record per CDR3 protein. The sample has approximately 9,600 distinct CDR3 sequences, around 41% seen once. What was sequenced was CD4+ T cells from blood, cultured in vitro. Every receptor here comes from a human donor in good health. CDR3s include the opening cysteine and the closing phenylalanine or tryptophan. A D gene is named only where the DNA matches it firmly. Part of the rows lack a size; the others show once, few, many or a class for expanded clones.

clone_size j_call v_call d_call cdr3_aa cdr3_nt
NA TRBJ1-5 TRBV15 NA CATSRLNQPQHF TGTGCCACCAGCAGACTCAATCAGCCCCAGCATTTT
NA TRBJ2-7 TRBV5-1 TRBD2 CASSLMASGSNEQYF TGCGCCAGCAGCTTGATGGCTAGCGGGAGCAACGAGCAGTACTTC
NA TRBJ1-1 TRBV10-3 TRBD1 CAINGQGQYTEAFF TGTGCCATCAATGGACAGGGTCAATACACTGAAGCTTTCTTT
NA TRBJ2-2 TRBV19 TRBD2 CASRSVGLGKDGELFF TGTGCCAGTAGGAGTGTAGGACTAGGGAAGGACGGGGAGCTGTTTTTT
few TRBJ2-7 TRBV20-1 NA CSARRASVIGGEQYF TGCAGTGCAAGAAGGGCTAGCGTCATCGGGGGTGAGCAGTACTTC
few TRBJ1-1 TRBV6-1 NA CASTIGQSGGTEAFF TGTGCCAGCACCATAGGACAGTCTGGAGGAACTGAAGCTTTCTTT
NA TRBJ1-5 TRBV5-1 TRBD1 CASSLGTGENQPQHF TGCGCCAGCAGCTTGGGGACAGGGGAGAATCAGCCCCAGCATTTT
few TRBJ1-1 TRBV12-2 NA CASRTDRTLNTEAFF TGTGCAAGTCGCACGGACAGAACCTTGAACACTGAAGCTTTCTTT
NA TRBJ2-3 TRBV7-3 NA CASSPTGAEDTQYF TGTGCCAGCAGCCCAACGGGGGCCGAGGATACGCAGTATTTT
NA TRBJ2-5 TRBV5-4 TRBD1 CASSSRDRAEETQYF TGTGCCAGCAGCTCCCGGGACAGGGCTGAGGAGACCCAGTACTTC
NA TRBJ2-7 TRBV21-1 NA CASSPEDAAGKYEQYF TGTGCCAGCAGTCCCGAAGACGCAGCGGGAAAGTACGAGCAGTACTTC
NA TRBJ2-7 TRBV20-1 TRBD1 CSATDTGTGSYEQYF TGCAGTGCTACGGACACCGGGACAGGGTCCTACGAGCAGTACTTC
NA TRBJ1-5 TRBV6-2/TRBV6-3 NA CASSYPGEQQPQHF TGTGCCAGCAGTTACCCAGGGGAACAACAGCCCCAGCATTTT
few TRBJ1-5 TRBV20-1 NA CSATTDSNQPQHF TGCAGTGCTACAACAGATAGCAATCAGCCCCAGCATTTT
NA TRBJ2-1 TRBV4-2 NA CASSQVGPSSYNEQFF TGTGCCAGCAGCCAAGTGGGCCCGAGCTCCTACAATGAGCAGTTCTTC
NA TRBJ2-5 TRBV12-2 NA CASRLARGTREETQYF TGTGCAAGTCGCTTAGCGCGGGGGACTAGGGAAGAGACCCAGTACTTC